The T cell receptor (beta chain) under discussion was sequenced for a study of CD8 T cells in ankylosing spondylitis. Study outcomes and limitations: Significant enrichment of disease-linked clones was reportedly seen in matched ankylosing spondylitis synovial fluid. Disease-linked clones had a CD8+ phenotype and relatively low frequency in peripheral blood.

Ten or more counts support this clonotype. Antigen unknown. CDR1 LGHDT and CDR2 YNNKEL come from the germline V gene (reference sequence). The CDR3 is 14 residues long. Deletions cut 1 base from V and 3 bases from J, with 10 bases between. From the 5' RACE reads, TCRdb called clonotypes with MiXCR, one entry per CDR3 protein. The table has some 200,000 distinct CDR3 sequences, around 25% seen once; the top ten hold roughly 6.7%. The chain carries TRBV3-1 and TRBJ2-7, with a weak D call TRBD2 (6 bases). The source is a male donor with ankylosing spondylitis or in good health (not recorded which). Source material: blood, either unsorted or a sorted T cell fraction (not recorded which). In DNA form, the CDR3 reads TGTGCCAGCAGCCAAGGCGGGAAACACTACGAGCAGTACTTC. Its translation is CASSQGGKHYEQYF.